The rows below give T cell receptor beta chains drawn from one sample of a study of a mutant IDH1 vaccine in newly diagnosed glioma. These TCRs' antigens remain unknown. Some clones are missing from TCRdb's copy, which holds only in-frame ones; the method was immunoSEQ multiplex PCR. The sample yields some 87,000 clones, about 81% seen once. The material sequenced was PBMCs, taken from a glioma patient whose treatment included an IDH1 peptide vaccine. The receptors originated from a man aged 35 to 55 with glioma. The CDR3 runs from the conserved cysteine through the conserved F or W. A D gene is named only where the DNA matches it firmly. Some rows have no size entry. The others give once, few or many, or a class for an expanded clone.

v_call,clone_size,j_call,d_call,cdr3_nt,cdr3_aa
TRBV29-1,NA,TRBJ2-7,TRBD2,TGCAGCGTTAAAGTGCACCATAGTCCGCTAGCGGGACACGAGCAGTACTTC,CSVKVHHSPLAGHEQYF
TRBV7-9,NA,TRBJ1-2,NA,TGTGCCAGCAGCGCCCGGAGTGACTATGGCTACACCTTC,CASSARSDYGYTF
TRBV5-6,NA,TRBJ2-7,NA,TGTGCCAGCAGCTTGTATGGGGTGGGCTACGAGCAGTACTTC,CASSLYGVGYEQYF
TRBV30,NA,TRBJ2-7,NA,TGTGCCTGGAGTAGCATAAGGGAGCAGTACTTC,CAWSSIREQYF
TRBV2,NA,TRBJ2-5,NA,TGTGCCAGCCGAAGGGACGGCTCACACCAAGAGACCCAGTACTTC,CASRRDGSHQETQYF
TRBV5-1,NA,TRBJ2-3,NA,TGCGCCAGCGGCTTGGACGATACGCAGTATTTT,CASGLDDTQYF
TRBV5-4,NA,TRBJ2-1,TRBD2,TGTGCCAGCAGCTTGGGACTAGCCCAACCAAATGAGCAGTTCTTC,CASSLGLAQPNEQFF
TRBV18,NA,TRBJ2-7,NA,TGTGCCAGCTCACCCCAGGGGAAACCCTACGAGCAGTACTTC,CASSPQGKPYEQYF
TRBV5-1,NA,TRBJ1-5,TRBD1,TGCGCCAGCAGCTATGGGACAGGGCAACAGCCCCAGCATTTT,CASSYGTGQQPQHF
TRBV14,NA,TRBJ2-2,NA,TGTGCCAGCAGCTATGGGTCCCAAAACGCCGGGGAGCTGTTTTTT,CASSYGSQNAGELFF
TRBV6-5,NA,TRBJ2-5,TRBD1,TGTGCCAGCAAATTACAGGGGGCTTTACAAGAGACCCAGTACTTC,CASKLQGALQETQYF
TRBV19,NA,TRBJ1-2,TRBD1,TGTGCCAGTAGTAAAGCGGGACAGACTAACTATGGCTACACCTTC,CASSKAGQTNYGYTF
TRBV9,NA,TRBJ2-7,NA,TGTGCCAGCAGCGGGAGGGCCGTGGGGGAGCAGTACTTC,CASSGRAVGEQYF
TRBV5-8,NA,TRBJ2-7,NA,TGTGCCAGCAGCTTTTTGGGCTTCGAGCAGTACTTC,CASSFLGFEQYF
TRBV7-8,NA,TRBJ2-7,TRBD2,TGTGCCAGCAATCCCACTAGCGGGATCTCCTACGAGCAGTACTTC,CASNPTSGISYEQYF
TRBV4-2,NA,TRBJ2-5,NA,TGTGCCAGCAGCCAAGACGGGGGCAGGGAGACCCAGTACTTC,CASSQDGGRETQYF
TRBV7-2,NA,TRBJ2-5,TRBD2,TGTGCCAGCAGCTCCGAGACTAGCGGGGGACAGACCCAGTACTTC,CASSSETSGGQTQYF
TRBV30,few,TRBJ2-2,NA,TGTGCCTGGAGTGTACAACAAACCGGGGAGCTGTTTTTT,CAWSVQQTGELFF
TRBV5-6,NA,TRBJ1-2,NA,TGTGCCAGCAGCTTTGGAGGCAGGGAAGATGGCTACACCTTC,CASSFGGREDGYTF
TRBV11-2,NA,TRBJ1-2,NA,TGTGCCAGCAGCTTAGGGGAGGGGTATGGCTACACCTTC,CASSLGEGYGYTF
TRBV16,NA,TRBJ2-7,NA,TGTGCCAGCAGCCAAACAATCAGAGGTCCGGGGGCGGACGAGCAGTACTTC,CASSQTIRGPGADEQYF
TRBV9,NA,TRBJ2-3,TRBD2,TGTGCCAGCAGCGTCGGGGCGGGAGGGCCAACAGATACGCAGTATTTT,CASSVGAGGPTDTQYF
TRBV5-1,NA,TRBJ2-2,NA,TGCGCCAGCAGCTTGGGGAACACCGGGGAGCTGTTTTTT,CASSLGNTGELFF
TRBV5-1,few,TRBJ2-7,TRBD2,TGCGCCAGCAGCTTGGGGGCCGGGACTAGCGACTACGAGCAGTACTTC,CASSLGAGTSDYEQYF
TRBV25-1,NA,TRBJ2-5,TRBD2,TGTGCCAGCAGTGACCGACTAGCGGGAAAAGAGACCCAGTACTTC,CASSDRLAGKETQYF
TRBV10-2,NA,TRBJ2-2,TRBD2,TGCGCCAGCACTAAGGGGACTAGCGTTGCCGGGGAGCTGTTTTTT,CASTKGTSVAGELFF
TRBV5-1,NA,TRBJ2-5,NA,TGCGCCAGCAGAATAGGACCCCGCCTCCAAGAGACCCAGTACTTC,CASRIGPRLQETQYF
TRBV30,NA,TRBJ1-6,NA,TGTGCCTGGAGTGTAAGGCAGGGGCTAATAATCCCCCCCCTCCACTTT,CAWSVRQGLIIPPLHF
TRBV28,NA,TRBJ1-4,NA,TGTGCCAGCAGTTTATCCGGGGCTAATGAAAAACTGTTTTTT,CASSLSGANEKLFF
TRBV19,NA,TRBJ2-7,NA,TGTGCCAGTAGACCTGCTCCGGGCGCCTCCTACGAGCAGTACTTC,CASRPAPGASYEQYF
TRBV25-1,NA,TRBJ1-6,NA,TGTGCCAGCAGCAAGGCCGAAAATTCACCCCTCCACTTT,CASSKAENSPLHF
TRBV29-1,NA,TRBJ2-3,NA,TGCAGCGTTGAGACCGGAGATACGCAGTATTTT,CSVETGDTQYF
TRBV5-5,NA,TRBJ1-2,NA,TGTGCCAGCAGCTTGGGGGCCTTCTATGGCTACACCTTC,CASSLGAFYGYTF
TRBV6-1,NA,TRBJ1-6,NA,TGTGCCAGCAGTGCTGGGGGCAGACTGACGGATTCACCCCTCCACTTT,CASSAGGRLTDSPLHF
TRBV7-3,NA,TRBJ2-3,NA,TGTGCCAGCAACGCGCTTCCTAGCACAGATACGCAGTATTTT,CASNALPSTDTQYF
TRBV28,NA,TRBJ2-2,NA,TGTGCCAGCAGGACGGCAACCGGGGAGCTGTTTTTT,CASRTATGELFF
TRBV6-5,NA,TRBJ2-7,NA,TGTGCCAGCAGTCCCTCTGGGTCAGCCCCCTACGAGCAGTACTTC,CASSPSGSAPYEQYF
TRBV7-2,once,TRBJ2-2,TRBD2,TGTGCCAGCAGCCTGGCGGGGGGGCCGACCGGGGAGCTGTTTTTT,CASSLAGGPTGELFF
TRBV7-9,many,TRBJ1-1,NA,TGTGCCAGCGCCATCGGCGCCTATGAAACTTTCTTT,CASAIGAYETFF
TRBV5-4,once,TRBJ2-3,NA,TGTGCCAGCAGCATGACTCAGGACACAGATACGCAGTATTTT,CASSMTQDTDTQYF
TRBV11-2,NA,TRBJ1-2,TRBD1,TGTGCCAGCAGCTGGGACAGGGACTATGGCTACACCTTC,CASSWDRDYGYTF
TRBV6-1,NA,TRBJ2-7,NA,TGTGCCAGCAGTGACGGGCACCCACCCTACGAGCAGTACTTC,CASSDGHPPYEQYF
TRBV30,NA,TRBJ2-2,TRBD2,TGTGCCTGGAGTGCGTGGACTAGCGGGTGGAAACGCACCGGGGAGCTGTTTTTT,CAWSAWTSGWKRTGELFF
TRBV19,NA,TRBJ2-7,NA,TGTGCCAGTAGCCTATTCGGACTCTCCGTCCTCGAGCAGTACTTC,CASSLFGLSVLEQYF
TRBV2,NA,TRBJ1-1,TRBD1,TGTGCCAGCAACGTGAAGGGGACAGTCGAAGCTTTCTTT,CASNVKGTVEAFF
TRBV2,NA,TRBJ2-1,NA,TGTGCCAGCAGTCCGACAGGTTTATACAATGAGCAGTTCTTC,CASSPTGLYNEQFF
TRBV28,NA,TRBJ1-2,NA,TGTGCCAGCAGTTTATACGGGACGCACTTTTATGGCTACACCTTC,CASSLYGTHFYGYTF
TRBV9,NA,TRBJ2-7,NA,TGTGCCAGCAGCGTAGTGGGGGGGCCCAGGAGCGAGCAGTACTTC,CASSVVGGPRSEQYF
TRBV30,few,TRBJ1-2,NA,TGTGCCTGGAGTGTCGCCTGGGGATATGGCTACACCTTC,CAWSVAWGYGYTF